This TCR beta chain came from a study of cytomegalovirus exposure and HLA in healthy donors. Study details: Out of roughly 200 million T cells, an earlier analysis found 117 million unique TCR beta sequences in total. Genotyping showed 75% to 90% of over 350 donors falling in the Caucasian-associated ancestry cluster.

V dropped 4 bases and J dropped 8; count of bases not matched to a gene: 7. Looked up from germline, CDR1 is SGDLS and CDR2 is YYNGEE. This CDR3 has 14 amino acids. PCR was performed using 60 Vbeta and 13 Jbeta primers. Profiled with immunoSEQ multiplex PCR; TCRdb holds only in-frame clones, not every one. The table for this sample gives approximately 110,000 clones. Sample: PBMCs. This sequence originates from a middle-aged man in good health and CMV-seronegative. The V and J genes are TRBV9 and TRBJ1-2, with 11 bases aligning to TRBD1. The CDR3 here is CASSSRDRGTGYTF. CDR3 coding DNA: TGTGCCAGCAGCTCCCGGGACAGGGGGACGGGCTACACCTTC.